The clone carrying this T cell receptor (beta chain) was observed many times. TCRdb ran MiXCR on the RACE reads and lists one entry per CDR3 protein. The repertoire holds roughly 360,000 distinct CDR3 sequences, about 4.8% seen once, with approximately 2.3% in the top ten. These data are taken from a study of human T cells and chemical hapten exposure. The V gene's germline CDR1 is SGHRS and CDR2 YFSETQ. This CDR3 has 15 residues. The V gene end was trimmed by 4 bases and the J gene end by 4 bases; junction bases not matched to a gene: 5. Documented time point: patch test 1, 2 weeks after DPC sensitization. Treatment reported: therapeutic diphenylcyclopropenone sensitization with weekly scalp DPC.

This rearrangement joins TRBV5-1 to TRBJ1-3; 10 nucleotides line up with TRBD1. This TCR came from a woman aged 50 to 60 with alopecia areata. Some clones in this sample may be carry-over from other donors' samples. Source: whole blood, taken in connection with sensitization to the hapten diphenylcyclopropenone (DPC). The CDR3 here is CASSPGTGAGNTIYF. The DNA for the CDR3 is TGCGCCAGCAGCCCTGGGACAGGGGCAGGAAACACCATATATTTT. Full variable domain (missing parts from reference TRBV5-1 and TRBJ1-3): KAGVTQTPRYLIKTRGQQVTLSCSPISGHRSVSWYQQTPGQGLQFLFEYFSETQRNKGNFPGRFSGRQFSNSRSEMNVSTLELGDSALYLCASSPGTGAGNTIYFGEGSWLTVV.